This is a list of T cell receptor beta chains from one sample in a study of read filtering for tumor transcriptome and immune sequencing. One entry per CDR3 protein results from TCRdb running MiXCR on the reads. This table has 75,000 to 95,000 distinct CDR3 sequences, roughly 21% appearing once. Sequencing was carried out using a population of CD138-negative cells sorted from bone marrow. The source is a donor at least 40 years old with multiple myeloma. The CDR3 runs from the conserved cysteine through the conserved F or W. The D gene is left open where the match is weak. The size entry is marked missing in some rows and otherwise reads once, few, many or a size class.

clone size: many
CDR3 length: 14
D gene: .
J gene: TRBJ2-3
V gene: TRBV5-1
CDR3 DNA: TGCGCCAGCAGCTTCGGACAGACTAGAGATACGCAGTATTTT
CDR3 protein: CASSFGQTRDTQYF

clone size: many
CDR3 length: 12
D gene: .
J gene: TRBJ1-1
V gene: TRBV29-1
CDR3 DNA: TGCAGCGGTGGATCAGGGTCCGCTGAAGCTTTCTTT
CDR3 protein: CSGGSGSAEAFF

clone size: .
CDR3 length: 14
D gene: .
J gene: TRBJ1-2
V gene: TRBV20-1
CDR3 DNA: TGCAGTGCTAGAGGCCGGGACCGGTACTATGGCTACACCTTC
CDR3 protein: CSARGRDRYYGYTF

clone size: many
CDR3 length: 15
D gene: .
J gene: TRBJ2-5
V gene: TRBV7-2
CDR3 DNA: TGTGCCAGCAGCTTAGGTCAGGTGTTGATGGAGACCCAGTACTTC
CDR3 protein: CASSLGQVLMETQYF

clone size: few
CDR3 length: 13
D gene: .
J gene: TRBJ2-7
V gene: TRBV28
CDR3 DNA: TGTGCCAGCAGCCTCCCCGGGCGGACCGAGCAGTACTTC
CDR3 protein: CASSLPGRTEQYF

clone size: many
CDR3 length: 17
D gene: TRBD2
J gene: TRBJ2-7
V gene: TRBV3-1
CDR3 DNA: TGTGCCAGCAGCCAAGGTAGGCTAGCGGGGGCCACCTACGAGCAGTACTTC
CDR3 protein: CASSQGRLAGATYEQYF

clone size: few
CDR3 length: 14
D gene: .
J gene: TRBJ2-3
V gene: TRBV29-1
CDR3 DNA: TGCAGCGTTCCCGGGGGCCTCCTGACAGATACGCAGTATTTT
CDR3 protein: CSVPGGLLTDTQYF

clone size: many
CDR3 length: 17
D gene: TRBD2
J gene: TRBJ2-3
V gene: TRBV20-1
CDR3 DNA: TGCAGTGCCGAAGAGCTAGCGGGGGCTGTTATCACAGATACGCAGTATTTT
CDR3 protein: CSAEELAGAVITDTQYF

clone size: .
CDR3 length: 15
D gene: .
J gene: TRBJ2-7
V gene: TRBV5-6
CDR3 DNA: TGTGCCAGCAGCGCGACGGGGGGCGCCCGCTACGAGCAGTACTTC
CDR3 protein: CASSATGGARYEQYF

clone size: many
CDR3 length: 16
D gene: .
J gene: TRBJ2-7
V gene: TRBV29-1
CDR3 DNA: TGCAGCGTTGGGCGGTTTGCGGACAGCGCGGCTTACGAGCAGTACTTC
CDR3 protein: CSVGRFADSAAYEQYF

clone size: many
CDR3 length: 11
D gene: .
J gene: TRBJ2-1
V gene: TRBV5-4
CDR3 DNA: TGTGCCATGACGGCAGACAATGAGCAGTTCTTC
CDR3 protein: CAMTADNEQFF

clone size: many
CDR3 length: 14
D gene: TRBD2
J gene: TRBJ2-1
V gene: TRBV12-3/TRBV12-4
CDR3 DNA: TGTGCCAGCAGTCAAATGGCGGGGGGGCTCCTTCCGTTCTTC
CDR3 protein: CASSQMAGGLLPFF

clone size: .
CDR3 length: 14
D gene: TRBD2
J gene: TRBJ2-2
V gene: TRBV25-1
CDR3 DNA: TGTGCCAGCGGGGGGGGACGAAACACCGGGGAGCTGTTTTTT
CDR3 protein: CASGGGRNTGELFF

clone size: many
CDR3 length: 14
D gene: TRBD1
J gene: TRBJ1-5
V gene: TRBV5-1
CDR3 DNA: TGCGCCAGCAGCTTGGAAGGGGGCGCGGATACGCAGCATTTT
CDR3 protein: CASSLEGGADTQHF

clone size: many
CDR3 length: 15
D gene: TRBD2
J gene: TRBJ2-5
V gene: TRBV10-3
CDR3 DNA: TGTGCCATCAGTGAGTCGAAGGCCGGGGGGGAGACCCAGTACTTC
CDR3 protein: CAISESKAGGETQYF

clone size: many
CDR3 length: 14
D gene: .
J gene: TRBJ2-7
V gene: TRBV27
CDR3 DNA: TGTGCCAGCAGTTTATATGGACCCTCCTACGAGCAGTACTTC
CDR3 protein: CASSLYGPSYEQYF

clone size: .
CDR3 length: 14
D gene: .
J gene: TRBJ1-5
V gene: TRBV6-5
CDR3 DNA: TGTGCCAGCAGTGCCCGACAGGACTATCAGCCCCAGCATTTT
CDR3 protein: CASSARQDYQPQHF

clone size: few
CDR3 length: 16
D gene: .
J gene: TRBJ1-5
V gene: TRBV28
CDR3 DNA: TGTGCCAGCAGTCCCATCGGCCTCCGGCCAGAACGGCCCCAGCATTTT
CDR3 protein: CASSPIGLRPERPQHF

clone size: many
CDR3 length: 14
D gene: .
J gene: TRBJ1-2
V gene: TRBV5-1
CDR3 DNA: TGCGCCAGCAGCTTGGTGGCGGCAGACTATGGCTACACCTTC
CDR3 protein: CASSLVAADYGYTF

clone size: many
CDR3 length: 14
D gene: .
J gene: TRBJ2-1
V gene: TRBV20-1
CDR3 DNA: TGCAGTGCTAGAGATTTAAGAGACTACAATGAGCAGTTCTTC
CDR3 protein: CSARDLRDYNEQFF

clone size: many
CDR3 length: 14
D gene: .
J gene: TRBJ2-5
V gene: TRBV11-2
CDR3 DNA: TGTGCCAGCAGCTTAGCCGGGTACCAAGAGACCCAGTACTTC
CDR3 protein: CASSLAGYQETQYF

clone size: .
CDR3 length: 14
D gene: .
J gene: TRBJ2-7
V gene: TRBV5-1
CDR3 DNA: TGCGCCAGCAGCTTCGGTGGCAATAGCTACGAGCAGTACTTC
CDR3 protein: CASSFGGNSYEQYF

clone size: many
CDR3 length: 16
D gene: .
J gene: TRBJ2-1
V gene: TRBV7-8
CDR3 DNA: TGTGCCAGCAGCTTAGCGAGCAGGGGCCCCTACAATGAGCAGTTCTTC
CDR3 protein: CASSLASRGPYNEQFF

clone size: few
CDR3 length: 13
D gene: .
J gene: TRBJ1-1
V gene: TRBV6-1
CDR3 DNA: TGTGCCAGCATAAAATCTTTGAACACTGAAGCTTTCTTT
CDR3 protein: CASIKSLNTEAFF

clone size: many
CDR3 length: 18
D gene: .
J gene: TRBJ2-7
V gene: TRBV10-1
CDR3 DNA: TGCGCCAGCAGTGAAAGGGAGACCGCATTGGACCCTTTTGGTGAGCAGTACTTC
CDR3 protein: CASSERETALDPFGEQYF

clone size: many
CDR3 length: 14
D gene: TRBD2
J gene: TRBJ2-1
V gene: TRBV12-3/TRBV12-4
CDR3 DNA: TGTGCCAGCAGTTGGCGGGGGGCCAACAATGAGCAGTTCTTC
CDR3 protein: CASSWRGANNEQFF

clone size: few
CDR3 length: 12
D gene: .
J gene: TRBJ2-3
V gene: TRBV10-1
CDR3 DNA: TGCGCCAGCAGTGCTGGCACAGATACGCAGTATTTT
CDR3 protein: CASSAGTDTQYF

clone size: .
CDR3 length: 14
D gene: TRBD2
J gene: TRBJ2-5
V gene: TRBV2
CDR3 DNA: TGTGCCAGCAGTGGGACTAGCGGGGAAGAGACCCAGTACTTC
CDR3 protein: CASSGTSGEETQYF

clone size: .
CDR3 length: 19
D gene: .
J gene: TRBJ2-1
V gene: TRBV19
CDR3 DNA: TGTGCCAGTAGTCCTCTCCCTCGAGGAGCAGCGGACTCCCACAATGAGCAGTTCTTC
CDR3 protein: CASSPLPRGAADSHNEQFF

clone size: many
CDR3 length: 14
D gene: .
J gene: TRBJ2-5
V gene: TRBV11-2
CDR3 DNA: TGTGCCAGCGGGATTGGGGGGGCGAAGGTGACCCAGTACTTC
CDR3 protein: CASGIGGAKVTQYF

clone size: few
CDR3 length: 18
D gene: TRBD2
J gene: TRBJ2-2
V gene: TRBV4-1
CDR3 DNA: TGCGCCAGCAGCCAAGTGGGACTAGCGGGGGGGAACACCGGGGAGCTGTTTTTT
CDR3 protein: CASSQVGLAGGNTGELFF

clone size: many
CDR3 length: 19
D gene: TRBD2
J gene: TRBJ2-7
V gene: TRBV11-2
CDR3 DNA: TGTGCCAGCAGCCCGGGGGGGAGTAGCGGGGGCCTACTCTCCTACGAGCAGTACTTC
CDR3 protein: CASSPGGSSGGLLSYEQYF

clone size: many
CDR3 length: 13
D gene: .
J gene: TRBJ2-1
V gene: TRBV20-1
CDR3 DNA: TGCAGTGCGGGGAATACAGTATACAATGAGCAGTTCTTC
CDR3 protein: CSAGNTVYNEQFF

clone size: many
CDR3 length: 15
D gene: .
J gene: TRBJ1-1
V gene: TRBV12-3/TRBV12-4
CDR3 DNA: TGTGCCACCACTTGGAGAAGGGAGATGAACACTGAAGCTTTCTTT
CDR3 protein: CATTWRREMNTEAFF

clone size: few
CDR3 length: 14
D gene: .
J gene: TRBJ1-2
V gene: TRBV28
CDR3 DNA: TGTGCCAGCAGTTTGTTGGGGGGTAACTATGGCTACACCTTC
CDR3 protein: CASSLLGGNYGYTF

clone size: few
CDR3 length: 16
D gene: .
J gene: TRBJ2-5
V gene: TRBV19
CDR3 DNA: TGTGCCAGTAGTATAACCGCCAGGCTGTTAATGGAGACCCAGTACTTC
CDR3 protein: CASSITARLLMETQYF

clone size: many
CDR3 length: 13
D gene: TRBD2
J gene: TRBJ2-3
V gene: TRBV20-1
CDR3 DNA: TGCAGTGCTACTGCGGGGGTACGAGATACGCAGTATTTT
CDR3 protein: CSATAGVRDTQYF

clone size: many
CDR3 length: 15
D gene: .
J gene: TRBJ1-6
V gene: TRBV20-1
CDR3 DNA: TGCAGTGCTAGAGGCCGGGCGTCCTATAATTCACCCCTCCACTTT
CDR3 protein: CSARGRASYNSPLHF

clone size: many
CDR3 length: 16
D gene: .
J gene: TRBJ1-5
V gene: TRBV12-3/TRBV12-4
CDR3 DNA: TGTGCCAGCAGTGTAGACCAGAGGCTCAGCAATCAGCCCCAGCATTTT
CDR3 protein: CASSVDQRLSNQPQHF

clone size: many
CDR3 length: 16
D gene: .
J gene: TRBJ2-3
V gene: TRBV5-1
CDR3 DNA: TGCGCCAGCAGCTTATCAGGGGCTTCTAGCACAGATACGCAGTATTTT
CDR3 protein: CASSLSGASSTDTQYF

clone size: .
CDR3 length: 15
D gene: .
J gene: TRBJ2-3
V gene: TRBV20-1
CDR3 DNA: TGCAGTGCTAGTACCGGGCCGCTGAGCACAGATACGCAGTATTTT
CDR3 protein: CSASTGPLSTDTQYF

clone size: .
CDR3 length: 14
D gene: TRBD1
J gene: TRBJ1-6
V gene: TRBV5-1
CDR3 DNA: TGCGCCAGCAGCCAAGGGACAGAAGGAGGACCCCTCCACTTT
CDR3 protein: CASSQGTEGGPLHF

clone size: many
CDR3 length: 14
D gene: .
J gene: TRBJ2-2
V gene: TRBV14
CDR3 DNA: TGTGCCAGCAGCCAATCCCCGCCGACCGGGGAGCTGTTTTTT
CDR3 protein: CASSQSPPTGELFF

clone size: many
CDR3 length: 13
D gene: .
J gene: TRBJ2-1
V gene: TRBV2
CDR3 DNA: TGTGCCAGCAACCCGGGACTTTACAATGAGCAGTTCTTC
CDR3 protein: CASNPGLYNEQFF

clone size: many
CDR3 length: 15
D gene: .
J gene: TRBJ2-2
V gene: TRBV24-1
CDR3 DNA: TGTGCCACCAGTGGAGTTGGGGATAACACCGGGGAGCTGTTTTTT
CDR3 protein: CATSGVGDNTGELFF

clone size: many
CDR3 length: 16
D gene: TRBD2
J gene: TRBJ2-1
V gene: TRBV19
CDR3 DNA: TGTGCCAGTCAGACCGAAACTAGCGGGGGGGCCAATGAGCAGTTCTTC
CDR3 protein: CASQTETSGGANEQFF

clone size: many
CDR3 length: 14
D gene: TRBD1
J gene: TRBJ2-5
V gene: TRBV9
CDR3 DNA: TGTGCCAGCAGCCCACGGACAGGGGTAGAGACCCAGTACTTC
CDR3 protein: CASSPRTGVETQYF

clone size: few
CDR3 length: 15
D gene: .
J gene: TRBJ2-5
V gene: TRBV29-1
CDR3 DNA: TGCAGCGCCAGAAGGGGGGCGCTTTCCCAAGAGACCCAGTACTTC
CDR3 protein: CSARRGALSQETQYF

clone size: few
CDR3 length: 14
D gene: TRBD1
J gene: TRBJ1-1
V gene: TRBV29-1
CDR3 DNA: TGCAGCGTTCACCGACAGGGAAAGAACACTGAAGCTTTCTTT
CDR3 protein: CSVHRQGKNTEAFF

clone size: once
CDR3 length: 16
D gene: .
J gene: TRBJ1-5
V gene: TRBV28
CDR3 DNA: TGTGCCAGCAGTTTAAGGGGATACGGTAGCAATCAGCCCCAGCATTTT
CDR3 protein: CASSLRGYGSNQPQHF